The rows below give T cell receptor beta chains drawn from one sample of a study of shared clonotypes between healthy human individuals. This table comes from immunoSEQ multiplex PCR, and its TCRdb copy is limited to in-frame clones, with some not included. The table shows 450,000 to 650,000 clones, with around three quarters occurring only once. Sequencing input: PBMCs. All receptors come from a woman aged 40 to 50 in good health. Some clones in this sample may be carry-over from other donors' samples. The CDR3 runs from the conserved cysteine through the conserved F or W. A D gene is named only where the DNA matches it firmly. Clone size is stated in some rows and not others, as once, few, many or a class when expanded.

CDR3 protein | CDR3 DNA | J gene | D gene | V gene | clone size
CASSRSVTRIVADTQYF | TGTGCCAGCAGCCGGAGCGTCACTAGAATTGTGGCAGATACGCAGTATTTT | TRBJ2-3 | NA | TRBV7-8 | NA
CASSRLGGGETQYF | TGTGCCAGCAGTAGACTAGGCGGCGGGGAGACCCAGTACTTC | TRBJ2-5 | NA | TRBV28 | NA
CASSLKGLEETQYF | TGTGCCAGCAGCTTGAAGGGACTCGAAGAGACCCAGTACTTC | TRBJ2-5 | NA | TRBV5-4 | NA
CASSPRQGPGYEQFF | TGCGCCAGCAGCCCAAGACAGGGGCCAGGGTATGAGCAGTTCTTC | TRBJ2-1 | TRBD1 | TRBV5-1 | NA
CASSPPAEPGTDTQYF | TGTGCCAGCTCACCGCCCGCAGAGCCGGGGACAGATACGCAGTATTTT | TRBJ2-3 | NA | TRBV18 | NA
CASSEQTNSPLHF | TGTGCCAGCAGTGAACAGACGAATTCACCCCTCCACTTT | TRBJ1-6 | NA | TRBV6-5 | NA
CASSRDDRGYGYTF | TGCGCCAGCAGCCGCGACGACAGGGGATATGGCTACACCTTC | TRBJ1-2 | TRBD1 | TRBV5-1 | NA
CASSPEGQGRELFF | TGTGCCAGCTCACCCGAGGGACAGGGCAGGGAGCTGTTTTTT | TRBJ2-2 | TRBD1 | TRBV18 | NA
CASSYSRGGRGPQHF | TGTGCCAGCAGTTACTCGAGAGGGGGGCGGGGGCCCCAGCATTTT | TRBJ1-5 | NA | TRBV6-5 | NA
CASSPEGEAFF | TGTGCCAGCTCACCGGAGGGTGAAGCTTTCTTT | TRBJ1-1 | NA | TRBV18 | NA
CASRQGINQPQHF | TGTGCCAGCAGACAGGGGATCAATCAGCCCCAGCATTTT | TRBJ1-5 | TRBD1 | TRBV2 | NA
CASSSGGQGGRNEQYF | TGTGCCAGCAGCTCCGGCGGACAGGGGGGTCGGAACGAGCAGTACTTC | TRBJ2-7 | TRBD1 | TRBV11-3 | few
CASSLGPGQGKSSYEQYF | TGTGCCAGCAGCTTGGGCCCTGGACAGGGGAAGAGCTCCTACGAGCAGTACTTC | TRBJ2-7 | TRBD1 | TRBV5-6 | NA
CASSIEPNTEAFF | TGTGCCAGTAGTATAGAACCAAACACTGAAGCTTTCTTT | TRBJ1-1 | NA | TRBV19 | NA
CASSARISGQSYNEQFF | TGTGCCAGCAGCGCGCGAATTAGCGGGCAGTCCTACAATGAGCAGTTCTTC | TRBJ2-1 | TRBD2 | TRBV9 | NA
CASSVNLAGAGAGELFF | TGTGCCAGCAGCGTAAATCTAGCGGGAGCCGGGGCCGGGGAGCTGTTTTTT | TRBJ2-2 | TRBD2 | TRBV9 | NA
CAISDPGQNTEAFF | TGTGCCATCAGTGACCCCGGCCAGAACACTGAAGCTTTCTTT | TRBJ1-1 | NA | TRBV10-3 | NA
CASSQGAGHEQYF | TGCGCCAGCAGCCAAGGGGCAGGGCACGAGCAGTACTTC | TRBJ2-7 | NA | TRBV4-3 | NA
CASSNGGGMETEAFF | TGTGCCAGCAGCAATGGAGGGGGGATGGAAACTGAAGCTTTCTTT | TRBJ1-1 | NA | TRBV11-3 | NA
CASSLTEGNYGYTF | TGTGCCAGCAGCTTAACCGAGGGAAACTATGGCTACACCTTC | TRBJ1-2 | NA | TRBV11-2 | NA
CASSLGDRSYGYTF | TGTGCCAGCAGCCTGGGGGACAGGAGCTATGGCTACACCTTC | TRBJ1-2 | TRBD1 | TRBV7-2 | NA
CASSSGAPRQETQYF | TGTGCCAGCAGTTCAGGGGCCCCTCGCCAAGAGACCCAGTACTTC | TRBJ2-5 | NA | TRBV28 | once
CASSPSHGTRQVSEQYF | TGTGCCAGCAGCCCTAGTCACGGGACAAGGCAGGTCAGCGAGCAGTACTTC | TRBJ2-7 | NA | TRBV11-2 | NA
CASSELAKGDTEAFF | TGTGCCAGCAGTGAACTGGCCAAAGGGGACACTGAAGCTTTCTTT | TRBJ1-1 | NA | TRBV25-1 | many
CASSSAAYITDTQYF | TGTGCCAGCAGCTCAGCGGCCTACATCACAGATACGCAGTATTTT | TRBJ2-3 | NA | TRBV7-2 | NA
CAISLGHATQETQYF | TGTGCCATCAGCCTGGGACACGCTACCCAAGAGACCCAGTACTTC | TRBJ2-5 | NA | TRBV10-3 | NA
CASSPPGQGLNNEQFF | TGTGCCAGCTCACCACCGGGGCAGGGCCTGAACAATGAGCAGTTCTTC | TRBJ2-1 | NA | TRBV18 | NA
CASSYSGINTDTQYF | TGTGCCAGCAGTTACTCTGGCATAAACACAGATACGCAGTATTTT | TRBJ2-3 | NA | TRBV6-5 | NA
CASCTTGGRETQYF | TGTGCCAGCTGCACGACAGGGGGAAGAGAGACCCAGTACTTC | TRBJ2-5 | TRBD1 | TRBV2 | NA
CASSTDLYEQYF | TGTGCCAGCAGTACGGACCTCTACGAGCAGTACTTC | TRBJ2-7 | NA | TRBV6-1 | NA
CASSTLRTGSSYNEQFF | TGTGCCAGTAGTACTCTTCGGACAGGGAGCTCCTACAATGAGCAGTTCTTC | TRBJ2-1 | TRBD1 | TRBV19 | NA
CAWTTNYGYTF | TGTGCCTGGACGACAAACTATGGCTACACCTTC | TRBJ1-2 | NA | TRBV30 | NA
CASSVSQPQHF | TGTGCCAGCAGTGTCTCACAGCCCCAGCATTTT | TRBJ1-5 | NA | TRBV2 | NA
CASSLEGQGSGNTIYF | TGCGCCAGCAGCTTGGAAGGACAGGGGTCAGGAAACACCATATATTTT | TRBJ1-3 | TRBD1 | TRBV5-1 | few
CASSPGLNEQFF | TGCGCCAGCAGCCCTGGTTTAAATGAGCAGTTCTTC | TRBJ2-1 | NA | TRBV4-3 | few
CASRPLSAFPYEQYF | TGTGCCAGCAGACCCCTCAGCGCTTTTCCCTACGAGCAGTACTTC | TRBJ2-7 | NA | TRBV11-2 | once
CASSGRDSRHQPQHF | TGTGCCAGCAGTGGCCGGGACAGTCGGCATCAGCCCCAGCATTTT | TRBJ1-5 | TRBD1 | TRBV6-5 | once
CASTLGRARVQPQHF | TGTGCCAGCACCTTAGGGAGGGCAAGGGTTCAGCCCCAGCATTTT | TRBJ1-5 | NA | TRBV28 | NA
CASSLGDRGRTEAFF | TGTGCCAGCAGCTTAGGGGACAGGGGGAGGACTGAAGCTTTCTTT | TRBJ1-1 | TRBD1 | TRBV7-9 | NA
CASSLTGSNEQFF | TGTGCCAGCAGCTTAACCGGGAGCAATGAGCAGTTCTTC | TRBJ2-1 | NA | TRBV7-3 | many
CASADGEGYTF | TGTGCCAGCGCGGACGGAGAAGGCTACACCTTC | TRBJ1-2 | NA | TRBV28 | NA
CASRGTVNAEAFF | TGTGCCAGTAGGGGGACAGTAAACGCTGAAGCTTTCTTT | TRBJ1-1 | TRBD1 | TRBV19 | NA